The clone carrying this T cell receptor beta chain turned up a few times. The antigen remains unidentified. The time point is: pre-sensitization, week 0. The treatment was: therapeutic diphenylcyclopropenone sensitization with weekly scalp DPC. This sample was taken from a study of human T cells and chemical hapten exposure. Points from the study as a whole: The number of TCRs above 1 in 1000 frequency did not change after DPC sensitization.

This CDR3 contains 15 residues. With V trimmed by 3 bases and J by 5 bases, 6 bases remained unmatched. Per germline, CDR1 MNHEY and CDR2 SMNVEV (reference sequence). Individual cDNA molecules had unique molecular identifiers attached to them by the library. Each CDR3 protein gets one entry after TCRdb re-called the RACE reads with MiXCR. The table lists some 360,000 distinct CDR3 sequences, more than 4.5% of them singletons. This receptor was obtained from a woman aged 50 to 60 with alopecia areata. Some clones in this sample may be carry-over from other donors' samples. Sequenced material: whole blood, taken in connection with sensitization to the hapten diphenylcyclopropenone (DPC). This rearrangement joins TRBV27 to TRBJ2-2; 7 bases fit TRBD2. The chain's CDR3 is CASSLSQGGTGELFF. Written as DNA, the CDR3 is TGTGCCAGCAGTTTGAGTCAGGGAGGGACCGGGGAGCTGTTTTTT.